The sequence of this TCR beta chain was determined in a study of blood T cell repertoires in COVID-19. Data came from immunoSEQ multiplex PCR; TCRdb stores just in-frame clones and leaves some out. This table has 150,000 to 200,000 clones, 87% appearing once. There are 13 residues in the CDR3. The V and J ends lost 9 bases and 5 bases, in that order; junction bases with no gene match: 7. Germline V gives CDR1 LNHDA, CDR2 SQIVND (reference sequence). This sequence was found in a human donor in a cohort sampled during active COVID-19. The chain is built from TRBV19 and TRBJ1-5, with 7 positions matching TRBD1. Sequencing was carried out using peripheral blood. The CDR3 DNA sequence: TGTGCCAGCGCAGGGGGAAGGGATCAGCCCCAGCATTTT. Translation gives CASAGGRDQPQHF.